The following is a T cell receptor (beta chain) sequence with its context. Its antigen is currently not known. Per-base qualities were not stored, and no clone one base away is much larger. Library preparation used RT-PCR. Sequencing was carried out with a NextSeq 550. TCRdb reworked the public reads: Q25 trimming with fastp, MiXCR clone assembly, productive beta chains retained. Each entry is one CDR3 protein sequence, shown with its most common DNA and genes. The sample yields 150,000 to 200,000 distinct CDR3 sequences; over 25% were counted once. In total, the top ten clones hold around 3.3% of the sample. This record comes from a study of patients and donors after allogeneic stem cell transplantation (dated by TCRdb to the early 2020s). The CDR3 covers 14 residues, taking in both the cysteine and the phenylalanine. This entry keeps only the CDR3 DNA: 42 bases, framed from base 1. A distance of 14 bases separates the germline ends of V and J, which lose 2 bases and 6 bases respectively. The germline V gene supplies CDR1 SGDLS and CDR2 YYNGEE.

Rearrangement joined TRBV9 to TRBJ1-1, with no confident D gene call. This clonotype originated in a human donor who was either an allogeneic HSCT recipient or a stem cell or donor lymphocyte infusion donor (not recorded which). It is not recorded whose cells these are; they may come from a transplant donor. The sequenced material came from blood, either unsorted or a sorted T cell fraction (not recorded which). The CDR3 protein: CASSVSEHRAEAFF. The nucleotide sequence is TGTGCCAGCAGCGTGTCCGAACATAGGGCTGAAGCTTTCTTT.